This is a list of T cell receptor beta chains from one sample in a study of blood T cell repertoires in COVID-19. Clones were read by immunoSEQ multiplex PCR, and TCRdb kept only the in-frame ones, dropping some. This table holds 150,000 to 200,000 clones, approximately 79% found once. Sequencing input: peripheral blood. The receptors shown here come from a woman between 35 and 50 years old with COVID-19, enrolled during active disease. CDR3s include the opening cysteine and the closing phenylalanine or tryptophan. The order of the fields is CDR3 protein, CDR3 DNA, D gene, J gene, clone size, V gene. D genes are given only for firm matches. Only part of the rows carry a size: once, few, many, or a class if the clone is expanded.

CDR3: CASSDGQRVLNEQFF; DNA: TGTGCCAGCAGCGATGGACAAAGAGTTCTCAATGAGCAGTTCTTC; D: .; J: TRBJ2-1; size: .; V: TRBV7-9
CDR3: CASSYLREVGETQYF; DNA: TGTGCCAGCAGTTATTTACGGGAGGTGGGGGAGACCCAGTACTTC; D: TRBD2; J: TRBJ2-5; size: .; V: TRBV6-2/TRBV6-3
CDR3: CASSPPPRTSPDTQYF; DNA: TGTGCCAGCAGTCCACCCCCTCGGACTAGTCCAGATACGCAGTATTTT; D: TRBD2; J: TRBJ2-3; size: .; V: TRBV27
CDR3: CASSPPNRGDNEKLFF; DNA: TGTGCCAGCTCACCTCCTAACAGGGGGGATAATGAAAAACTGTTTTTT; D: TRBD1; J: TRBJ1-4; size: .; V: TRBV18
CDR3: CASSQGGGTGKTDTQYF; DNA: TGTGCCAGCAGCCAGGGGGGCGGGACAGGGAAAACAGATACGCAGTATTTT; D: TRBD1; J: TRBJ2-3; size: .; V: TRBV4-2
CDR3: CSVVRPRSYNEQFF; DNA: TGCAGCGTTGTGAGGCCCCGCTCCTACAATGAGCAGTTCTTC; D: .; J: TRBJ2-1; size: .; V: TRBV29-1
CDR3: CATSRKGTGASTDTQYF; DNA: TGTGCCACCAGCAGAAAAGGGACAGGGGCCAGCACAGATACGCAGTATTTT; D: TRBD1; J: TRBJ2-3; size: .; V: TRBV15
CDR3: CASSLDRGNSPLHF; DNA: TGTGCCAGCAGTCTGGACAGGGGGAATTCACCCCTCCACTTT; D: TRBD1; J: TRBJ1-6; size: .; V: TRBV2
CDR3: CASSRLHSLYEQYF; DNA: TGCGCCAGCAGTCGACTCCATAGCCTCTACGAGCAGTACTTC; D: .; J: TRBJ2-7; size: .; V: TRBV10-2
CDR3: CASSLSFADTQYF; DNA: TGTGCCAGCAGCCTTAGTTTTGCAGATACGCAGTATTTT; D: .; J: TRBJ2-3; size: few; V: TRBV28
CDR3: CASSLRGTNEKLFF; DNA: TGTGCCAGCAGCTTAAGAGGGACTAATGAAAAACTGTTTTTT; D: .; J: TRBJ1-4; size: .; V: TRBV7-2
CDR3: CASSKVQGVIRQPQHF; DNA: TGTGCCAGCAGCAAAGTCCAGGGGGTAATACGGCAGCCCCAGCATTTT; D: .; J: TRBJ1-5; size: many; V: TRBV21-1
CDR3: CASSPLLEIEAFF; DNA: TGTGCCAGCAGCCCACTCTTGGAGATTGAAGCTTTCTTT; D: .; J: TRBJ1-1; size: .; V: TRBV14
CDR3: CASSYSLAGTYEQYF; DNA: TGTGCCAGCAGCTACAGCCTAGCGGGCACCTACGAGCAGTACTTC; D: TRBD2; J: TRBJ2-7; size: .; V: TRBV7-8
CDR3: CASSHTSGRVYQETQYF; DNA: TGTGCCAGCAGCCACACGTCAGGCAGGGTGTACCAAGAGACCCAGTACTTC; D: .; J: TRBJ2-5; size: .; V: TRBV11-2
CDR3: CASSFAGVNNEQFF; DNA: TGTGCCAGCAGCTTCGCGGGAGTGAACAATGAGCAGTTCTTC; D: TRBD2; J: TRBJ2-1; size: once; V: TRBV7-6
CDR3: CASSAIGGQGQETQYF; DNA: TGTGCCAGCTCCGCAATCGGAGGGCAGGGCCAAGAGACCCAGTACTTC; D: .; J: TRBJ2-5; size: .; V: TRBV18
CDR3: CASSKDRGSVIAEAFF; DNA: TGTGCCAGTAGTAAAGACAGGGGTTCCGTCATCGCTGAAGCTTTCTTT; D: TRBD1; J: TRBJ1-1; size: .; V: TRBV19
CDR3: CASSAAGNPSGNTIYF; DNA: TGTGCCAGCAGTGCCGCCGGGAATCCCTCTGGAAACACCATATATTTT; D: .; J: TRBJ1-3; size: .; V: TRBV25-1
CDR3: CASTSLDNIGGQRSYNEQFF; DNA: TGTGCCAGCACCTCCCTCGACAATATAGGGGGCCAAAGATCCTACAATGAGCAGTTCTTC; D: TRBD1; J: TRBJ2-1; size: .; V: TRBV2
CDR3: CASSEDLQGVWTEAFF; DNA: TGTGCCAGCAGTGAAGATCTACAGGGTGTGTGGACTGAAGCTTTCTTT; D: .; J: TRBJ1-1; size: .; V: TRBV6-1
CDR3: CASSLYQGASVETQYF; DNA: TGTGCCAGCAGTTTATATCAGGGCGCCTCCGTGGAGACCCAGTACTTC; D: .; J: TRBJ2-5; size: .; V: TRBV28
CDR3: CASRGGYGTSGSSTDTQYF; DNA: TGTGCCAGCAGAGGGGGGTATGGGACTAGCGGGAGTAGCACAGATACGCAGTATTTT; D: TRBD2; J: TRBJ2-3; size: .; V: TRBV27